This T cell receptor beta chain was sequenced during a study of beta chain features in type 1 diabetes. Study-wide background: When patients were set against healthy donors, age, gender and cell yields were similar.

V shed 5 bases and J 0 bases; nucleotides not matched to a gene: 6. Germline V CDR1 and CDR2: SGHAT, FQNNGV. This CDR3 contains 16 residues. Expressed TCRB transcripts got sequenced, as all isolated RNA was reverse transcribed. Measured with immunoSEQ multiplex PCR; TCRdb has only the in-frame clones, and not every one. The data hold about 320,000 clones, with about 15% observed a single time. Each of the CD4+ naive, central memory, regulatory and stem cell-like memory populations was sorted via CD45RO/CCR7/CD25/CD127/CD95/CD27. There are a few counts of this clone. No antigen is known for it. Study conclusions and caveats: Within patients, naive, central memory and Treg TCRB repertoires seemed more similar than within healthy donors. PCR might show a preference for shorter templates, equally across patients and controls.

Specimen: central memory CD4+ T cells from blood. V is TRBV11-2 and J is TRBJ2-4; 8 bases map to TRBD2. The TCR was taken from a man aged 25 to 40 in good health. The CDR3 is CASSPRGGLAKNIQYF. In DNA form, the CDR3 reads TGTGCCAGCAGCCCACGGGGGGGCCTAGCCAAAAACATTCAGTACTTC. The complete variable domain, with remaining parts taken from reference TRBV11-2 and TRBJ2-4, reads EAGVAQSPRYKIIEKRQSVAFWCNPISGHATLYWYQQILGQGPKLLIQFQNNGVVDDSQLPKDRFSAERLKGVDSTLKIQPAKLEDSAVYLCASSPRGGLAKNIQYFGAGTRLSVL.